What follows describes a single T cell receptor (beta chain). Germline V lookup: CDR1 LGHDT, CDR2 YNNKEL (reference sequence). There are 14 residues in the CDR3. The ends were cut back, 5 bases at V and 2 bases at J, with 12 bases in the middle. This sample stems from a study of blood T cell repertoires in COVID-19. Across the study: The study drew acute and convalescent COVID-19 samples from the United States, Italy and Spain. In each case, the material was cDNA or gDNA derived from T cells, B-cell-depleted T cells, or PBMCs.

As originally analysed: Reference gene primer amplification gave nucleated cell count estimates. TCRdb keeps only in-frame clones here, not all; method: immunoSEQ multiplex PCR. V and J calls and clone size follow that table, whereas D and trimming were derived from the DNA. The table shows some 50,000 clones, with under 90% occurring only once. The chain employs TRBV3-1 (or the pseudogene TRBV3-2) and TRBJ1-1; tentative D call: TRBD1 (5 bases). Sequencing input: peripheral blood. The clonotype originates from a man between 45 and 60 years old with acute or convalescent COVID-19. The DNA for the CDR3 is TGTGCCAGCAGCTCCCCAGGGTTAAACACTGAAGCTTTCTTT. It translates to CASSSPGLNTEAFF.